A single sample is the source of the 9 T cell receptor beta chains below, sequenced in a study of T cell changes during pregnancy in multiple sclerosis (dated by TCRdb to about 2019). To prepare the library, the immunoSEQ multiplex PCR assay was applied. TCRdb took this table from immuneACCESS and kept in-frame rearrangements with V and J called. Such tables lack part of the clones; where checked against another copy, unresolved V genes explain under half of the gap, and the rest is unexplained. The sample table contains fewer than 70,000 clones; only one count was recorded for roughly 90% of them. The biggest ten clones account for roughly 1.5% of the sample. The sequenced sample was peripheral blood, obtained in the third trimester of pregnancy. The source of these receptors is a female donor with multiple sclerosis, enrolled in a pregnancy study.

In regard to this clone: Other nucleotide sequences from this sample produce the same CDR3. The chain couples TRBV27 to TRBJ1-1; possible D gene TRBD1, 5 bases. The CDR3 has 13 amino acids. Germline V gives CDR1 MNHEY, CDR2 SMNVEV (reference sequence). The ends were cut back, 5 bases at V and 1 base at J, with 8 bases in the middle. The CDR3: CASSLTGNTEAFF. In DNA form, the CDR3 reads TGTGCCAGCAGTCTCACAGGGAACACTGAAGCTTTCTTT.

V usage is TRBV4-2 and J usage is TRBJ1-1; 7 bases match TRBD1. This CDR3 is 18 amino acids long. Trimming took 4 bases from V and 1 from J; bases not matched to a gene: 15. Germline loops: CDR1 LGHNA, CDR2 YNFKEQ. This chain's CDR3 is CASSLIGGIDRANTEAFF. For the CDR3, the DNA is TGTGCCAGCAGCCTAATAGGGGGGATAGACAGGGCGAACACTGAAGCTTTCTTT.

This CDR3 is CAIRTDRDDGYTF. CDR3 in DNA: TGTGCCATCAGGACGGACAGGGATGATGGCTACACCTTC. The chain employs TRBV10-3 and TRBJ1-2; 8 nucleotides line up with TRBD1. The CDR3 covers 13 residues. V lost 6 bases and J lost 6; bases outside the gene matches: 6. Germline lookup yields CDR1 ENHRY and CDR2 SYGVKD.

The chain employs TRBV25-1 and TRBJ2-1; 7 bases fit TRBD1. The V and J ends lost 6 bases and 13 bases, in that order; junction bases with no gene match: 12. The germline V gene encodes CDR1 MGHDK and CDR2 SYGVNS. The CDR3 extends over 13 amino acids. The CDR3 region has the DNA TGTGCCAGCAGCGCTCCGGGACAGCCCCCCCAGTTCTTC. It yields the protein CASSAPGQPPQFF.

This chain connects TRBV5-1 to TRBJ1-3; D is possibly TRBD1 (5 bases). The V and J ends lost 4 bases and 0 bases respectively, with 8 bases between them. This CDR3 has 14 residues. Germline-derived CDR1 and CDR2 are SGHRS and YFSETQ. The CDR3 protein is CASSIDSSGNTIYF. CDR3 bases: TGCGCCAGCAGCATAGACAGCTCTGGAAACACCATATATTTT.

The rearrangement uses TRBV30 and TRBJ1-1, with D unclear. The V gene lost 0 bases and the J gene lost 0 bases, with 5 bases spanning the gap. The CDR3 has 13 amino acids. From germline, CDR1 is GTSNPN and CDR2 SVGIG (reference sequence). The CDR3 coding sequence is TGTGCCTGGAGTGTGAGGGTGAACACTGAAGCTTTCTTT. Translation gives CAWSVRVNTEAFF.

The chain couples TRBV11-1 to TRBJ2-7; 8 nucleotides match TRBD1. The CDR3 totals 15 residues. The germline gives CDR1 SGHAT, CDR2 FQDESV (reference sequence). Trimming took 5 bases from V and 3 from J; bases not matched to a gene: 9. The CDR3 region is CASSGRTGTVYEQYF. Here the CDR3 DNA reads TGTGCCAGCAGCGGCCGGACAGGGACGGTCTACGAGCAGTACTTC.

This clone was seen a single time. The chain is built from TRBV5-1 and TRBJ2-7; D might be TRBD1 (6 bases). Germline assignment: CDR1 SGHRS and CDR2 YFSETQ. This CDR3 has 13 residues. Between the trimmed V and J ends, which lost 1 base and 5 bases, there was a span of 10 bases. CDR3: CASSLQGSDEQYF. CDR3 bases: TGCGCCAGCAGCTTGCAGGGGTCTGACGAGCAGTACTTC.

The chain combines TRBV2 with TRBJ1-2; D might be TRBD1 (5 bases). The CDR3 has 13 residues. V was trimmed by 4 bases and J by 8 bases, leaving 14 bases between them. The germline V gene encodes CDR1 SNHLY and CDR2 FYNNEI. The DNA for the CDR3 is TGTGCCAGCAGTGGGACACCGCGAGGCGGCTACACCTTC. This encodes CASSGTPRGGYTF.